These T cell receptor beta chains were read from a single sample in a study of T cell responses to AZD1222 COVID-19 vaccine. Profiling relied on immunoSEQ multiplex PCR, and the TCRdb table lists in-frame clones only, not all of them. This sample carries about 190,000 clones, roughly 92% of them seen once, and the ten largest clones take about 1.2%. The sequencing here drew on peripheral blood, taken on day 0 of AZD1222 vaccination. These TCRs come from an adult in good health. Both conserved end residues are part of each CDR3. D genes are given only for firm matches. Not every row has a clone size; where given, it reads once, few, many or a size class.

v_gene,j_gene,d_gene,abundance,len,CDR3nt,CDR3aa
TRBV9,TRBJ2-2,-,-,14,TGTGCCAGCAGCGTAGCGGGAACCCCCGGGGAGCTGTTTTTT,CASSVAGTPGELFF
TRBV19,TRBJ1-2,-,once,14,TGTGCCAGTAGAGCTCTTGCAGGGATCCATGGCTACACCTTC,CASRALAGIHGYTF
TRBV5-4,TRBJ1-2,-,-,13,TGTGCCAGCAGCAAGGAAGGAGCCTATGGCTACACCTTC,CASSKEGAYGYTF
TRBV6-5,TRBJ2-3,-,-,12,TGTGCCAGCAGGTCCACAGGGGATACGCAGTATTTT,CASRSTGDTQYF
TRBV5-4,TRBJ1-1,-,-,14,TGTGCCAGCAGCTTCCCAGGGAAGGGCACTGAAGCTTTCTTT,CASSFPGKGTEAFF
TRBV9,TRBJ1-5,-,-,13,TGTGCCAGCAGCAGGGACAGCAATCAGCCCCAGCATTTT,CASSRDSNQPQHF
TRBV5-1,TRBJ2-7,-,-,13,TGCGCCAGCAGCCCGGGACAAACCTACGAGCAGTACTTC,CASSPGQTYEQYF
TRBV6-5,TRBJ1-6,-,-,13,TGTGCCAGCAGTCGAGCAGGAGATTCACCCCTCCACTTT,CASSRAGDSPLHF
TRBV30,TRBJ2-2,-,-,14,TGTGCCTGGAGTTTAAGGGCTCGGACCGGGGAGCTGTTTTTT,CAWSLRARTGELFF
TRBV30,TRBJ2-2,-,-,15,TGTGCCTGGGATTGGGGAAACGTCCAGGCCGGGGAGCTGTTTTTT,CAWDWGNVQAGELFF
TRBV19,TRBJ2-3,-,-,14,TGTGCCAGTATCCCCGCTGGGGGATCAGATACGCAGTATTTT,CASIPAGGSDTQYF
TRBV27,TRBJ1-5,-,-,13,TGTGCCAGCAGTTACGGGAGGGGGCAGCCCCAGCATTTT,CASSYGRGQPQHF
TRBV6-1,TRBJ1-1,TRBD1,-,16,TGTGCCAGCAGTGAAGCGACAGGGGGCGCAAGAACTGAAGCTTTCTTT,CASSEATGGARTEAFF
TRBV7-2,TRBJ1-2,-,-,15,TGTGCCAGCAGCCTAAACAGGGCGTTTACCTATGGCTACACCTTC,CASSLNRAFTYGYTF